These T cell receptor beta chains were read from a single sample in a study of blood T cell repertoires in COVID-19. The protocol was immunoSEQ multiplex PCR, while the TCRdb copy is restricted to in-frame clones and leaves out a portion. Here the sample spans about 140,000 clones, about four fifths being singletons. Sequencing was done on a sample of peripheral blood. These receptors were collected from a human donor in a cohort sampled during active COVID-19. The CDR3 runs from the conserved cysteine through the conserved F or W. Fields, in order: J gene, D gene, V gene, clone size, CDR3 protein, CDR3 DNA. A D gene is named only where the DNA matches it firmly. The listing skips clone size in some rows; elsewhere it reads once, few, many or a size class.

TRBJ2-7 . TRBV6-4 . CASSVNRGGEQYF TGTGCCAGCAGTGTCAACAGGGGAGGCGAGCAGTACTTC
TRBJ2-7 . TRBV5-5 few CASSADSEAGYEQYF TGTGCCAGCAGCGCCGACAGTGAAGCGGGCTACGAGCAGTACTTC
TRBJ2-1 TRBD1 TRBV27 once CASSFTGEGNEQFF TGTGCCAGCAGTTTTACAGGGGAAGGCAATGAGCAGTTCTTC
TRBJ1-4 . TRBV14 . CASSQAGLSNEKLFF TGTGCCAGCAGCCAAGCAGGGCTGAGCAATGAAAAACTGTTTTTT
TRBJ2-3 TRBD2 TRBV2 . CASVLNLAGAKSTDTQYF TGTGCCAGCGTTCTGAATCTAGCGGGGGCCAAGAGCACAGATACGCAGTATTTT
TRBJ2-3 TRBD2 TRBV11-1 . CASLEAGSTDTQYF TGTGCCAGCCTGGAAGCGGGGAGCACAGATACGCAGTATTTT
TRBJ1-6 . TRBV11-2 once CASSHRYSPLHF TGTGCCAGCAGCCACAGGTATTCACCCCTCCACTTT
TRBJ2-5 TRBD2 TRBV11-2 . CASSPSGGVETQYF TGTGCCAGCAGTCCCAGTGGGGGGGTGGAGACCCAGTACTTC
TRBJ1-1 TRBD1 TRBV6-5 . CATNRGQQVTEAFF TGTGCCACCAACAGGGGGCAACAGGTCACTGAAGCTTTCTTT
TRBJ1-6 TRBD1 TRBV5-1 . CASRDRGNSPLHF TGCGCCAGCAGAGACAGGGGAAATTCACCCCTCCACTTT
TRBJ1-2 . TRBV19 . CASNQVPYGYTF TGTGCCAGTAACCAGGTCCCCTATGGCTACACCTTC
TRBJ1-2 . TRBV3-1/TRBV3-2 few CASSQGTHYGYTF TGTGCCAGCAGCCAAGGGACACACTATGGCTACACCTTC
TRBJ1-4 . TRBV13 . CASSPTRGGAGGKLFF TGTGCCAGCAGCCCTACCCGGGGGGGGGCAGGAGGAAAACTGTTTTTT
TRBJ1-2 . TRBV3-1/TRBV3-2 . CASSPDSYVYTF TGTGCCAGCAGCCCGGACAGCTATGTCTACACCTTC
TRBJ2-1 TRBD1 TRBV7-3 . CASSLDRGNEQFF TGTGCCAGCAGCCTAGACAGGGGCAATGAGCAGTTCTTC
TRBJ2-2 . TRBV5-1 . CASSILQETGELFF TGCGCCAGCAGCATTTTGCAGGAAACCGGGGAGCTGTTTTTT
TRBJ2-7 TRBD2 TRBV2 . CASSEKRGPYEQYF TGTGCCAGCAGTGAAAAGCGGGGTCCCTACGAGCAGTACTTC
TRBJ2-1 TRBD2 TRBV9 . CASSVAGGTEQFF TGTGCCAGCAGCGTAGCCGGGGGGACTGAGCAGTTCTTC
TRBJ1-1 . TRBV5-1 . CASSLSAARLNTEAFF TGCGCCAGCAGCTTGTCTGCTGCCAGATTGAACACTGAAGCTTTCTTT
TRBJ2-7 TRBD1 TRBV2 few CASSVGQAYEQYF TGTGCCAGCAGCGTGGGACAGGCCTACGAGCAGTACTTC
TRBJ2-5 TRBD1 TRBV2 . CASSRQGRGQETQYF TGTGCCAGCAGCCGACAGGGTCGCGGTCAAGAGACCCAGTACTTC
TRBJ2-2 . TRBV7-9 . CASSLTSGTGELFF TGTGCCAGCAGCTTAACCAGCGGGACCGGGGAGCTGTTTTTT
TRBJ2-5 . TRBV12-3/TRBV12-4 few CASTGTSQETQYF TGTGCCAGCACCGGGACAAGCCAAGAGACCCAGTACTTC
TRBJ2-7 . TRBV2 . CASSEPRTGSYEQYF TGTGCCAGCAGTGAACCCCGGACTGGCTCCTACGAGCAGTACTTC
TRBJ1-1 . TRBV6-1 . CASSEGDGESEAFF TGTGCCAGCAGTGAAGGTGACGGGGAAAGCGAAGCTTTCTTT
TRBJ1-5 . TRBV21-1 . CASSKARGENQPQHF TGTGCCAGCAGCAAAGCTCGGGGAGAGAATCAGCCCCAGCATTTT
TRBJ2-2 TRBD1 TRBV5-1 . CASSTGQGEPGELFF TGCGCCAGCAGCACGGGACAGGGTGAGCCCGGGGAGCTGTTTTTT
TRBJ2-7 TRBD1 TRBV19 once CASSIGTGGYEQYF TGTGCCAGTAGTATAGGGACAGGGGGCTACGAGCAGTACTTC
TRBJ2-4 TRBD1 TRBV19 . CASTTGTGVLGIQYF TGTGCCAGTACTACCGGGACAGGGGTATTAGGCATTCAGTACTTC
TRBJ2-3 TRBD1 TRBV2 . CASRRGPDRGTRDTQYF TGTGCCAGCAGGCGTGGGCCGGACAGGGGAACACGAGATACGCAGTATTTT
TRBJ1-1 . TRBV18 . CASSPSRVYTEAFF TGTGCCAGCTCACCGTCCAGGGTGTATACTGAAGCTTTCTTT
TRBJ1-2 TRBD1 TRBV3-1/TRBV3-2 . CASSQDQGANYGYTF TGTGCCAGCAGCCAAGATCAGGGGGCTAACTATGGCTACACCTTC
TRBJ2-7 TRBD1 TRBV3-1/TRBV3-2 . CASSPSSGTGSHEQYF TGTGCCAGCAGCCCGTCCTCTGGGACAGGGTCCCACGAGCAGTACTTC
TRBJ1-1 TRBD1 TRBV9 . CASSAPGTAGYTEAFF TGTGCCAGCAGCGCACCGGGGACAGCGGGTTACACTGAAGCTTTCTTT
TRBJ1-1 . TRBV4-1 . CASSQGGLANTEAFF TGCGCCAGCAGCCAAGGAGGGTTGGCCAACACTGAAGCTTTCTTT
TRBJ1-4 TRBD1 TRBV6-5 once CASSSDRGPVEKLFF TGTGCCAGCAGTTCTGACAGGGGGCCGGTTGAAAAACTGTTTTTT
TRBJ1-1 . TRBV20-1 . CSAALGAEAFF TGCAGTGCCGCGCTCGGAGCTGAAGCTTTCTTT
TRBJ2-2 . TRBV6-5 once CASSPASTGELFF TGTGCCAGCAGTCCCGCCAGCACCGGGGAGCTGTTTTTT
TRBJ1-5 . TRBV5-1 . CASSLDRATQPQHF TGCGCCAGCAGCTTGGACAGGGCTACCCAGCCCCAGCATTTT
TRBJ2-3 TRBD2 TRBV27 . CASRRTSGTQYF TGTGCCAGCAGGAGGACTAGCGGGACGCAGTATTTT
TRBJ1-5 TRBD1 TRBV6-6 once CASSDRGGNQPQHF TGTGCCAGCAGCGACAGGGGCGGCAATCAGCCCCAGCATTTT
TRBJ2-5 TRBD1 TRBV6-5 . CASSWTGGFQETQYF TGTGCCAGCAGTTGGACAGGGGGTTTCCAAGAGACCCAGTACTTC
TRBJ2-3 . TRBV19 . CASSPRTGGITDTQYF TGTGCCAGTAGTCCCCGGACAGGAGGGATCACAGATACGCAGTATTTT
TRBJ1-5 . TRBV12-3/TRBV12-4 . CASSFTDNQPQHF TGTGCCAGCAGTTTTACAGACAATCAGCCCCAGCATTTT
TRBJ1-2 . TRBV27 . CASSLYGGSFDYGYTF TGTGCCAGCAGTTTATACGGGGGTAGCTTCGACTATGGCTACACCTTC
TRBJ2-3 TRBD2 TRBV3-1/TRBV3-2 . CASSLSGGAGDTQYF TGTGCCAGCAGCCTTAGCGGGGGGGCCGGAGATACGCAGTATTTT
TRBJ1-2 . TRBV29-1 . CSVVQAGTNYGYTF TGCAGCGTTGTCCAGGCAGGGACTAACTATGGCTACACCTTC
TRBJ2-1 TRBD1 TRBV10-3 . CAIAGQGGFGEQFF TGTGCCATCGCCGGACAGGGGGGTTTCGGTGAGCAGTTCTTC
TRBJ2-3 TRBD2 TRBV5-4 . CASSLAGGAVDTQYF TGTGCCAGCAGCTTGGCCGGGGGGGCCGTAGATACGCAGTATTTT
TRBJ2-3 . TRBV3-1/TRBV3-2 . CASSQDLTLGGSDTQYF TGTGCCAGCAGCCAAGACCTCACATTAGGGGGAAGTGATACGCAGTATTTT